This section outlines one TCR beta chain sequence together with its context. This clonotype was seen ten or more times. Its antigen is unknown. One base away there is no much larger clone; base qualities are not given. This sample was included in a study of T-cell reconstitution after alpha-beta-depleted transplantation in children (dated by TCRdb to 2016 to 2017). Concerning the study at large: T-cell immune reconstitution after TCRalphabeta/CD19-depleted allogeneic hematopoietic cell transplantation in children was quantitatively tracked in the study by means of TCR repertoire profiling. Study-level results and caveats: The apparently early recovery of alphabetaT-cell counts about two months after transplant reportedly depended on only several hundred rapidly expanded clones that came from non-depleted graft cells. In some patients, high TCRbeta diversity at day 60 was attributed to recipient T cells and intrathymic progenitors that had survived conditioning. The frequencies of hyperexpanded clones fell over the following months, and after one year, T-cell counts and TCRbeta diversity were mostly attributed to newly produced T cells.

The treatment or condition label, as the study defines it: allogeneic hematopoietic cell transplantation with graft depleted of TCRalphabeta T cells and CD19 B cells. Transplant recipients were children who received TCRalphabeta/CD19-depleted allogeneic hematopoietic cell grafts. Taken from cysteine to phenylalanine, the CDR3 has 12 residues. Only the CDR3 DNA stays, 36 bases, in frame from base 1. Deletion took 5 bases off V and 5 bases off J, with a span of 7 bases between the germline ends. Based on the germline V gene (reference sequence), the CDR1 and CDR2 sequences are MNHNY and SVGAGI. The library was obtained by PCR. Sequencing took place on an Illumina HiSeq 2500. To normalize quantification of the TCRbeta repertoire, the TCR libraries were built with molecular barcoding that relied on unique molecular identifiers. Clones were called with MiXCR by TCRdb after fastp trimmed the public reads at Q25, and only in-frame beta chains were retained. Identical CDR3 protein sequences are pooled into one entry, listed with their most common genes and DNA. The sample contains 500,000 to 650,000 distinct CDR3 sequences, over 9.5% of them found a single time. 14% of the sample is held by the ten biggest clonotypes.

In this chain, TRBV6-6 is recombined with TRBJ2-1, with the D gene too uncertain to name. The receptor comes from a female patient aged 2-9 years who had a stem cell transplant for aplastic anemia, so the T cells may come from the graft donor. The specimen comprised PBMCs, mostly from graft donor cells, sampled 180 days after TCRalphabeta/CD19-depleted stem cell transplant. This receptor has the CDR3 CASSPRHNEQFF. The DNA sequence is given as TGTGCCAGCAGTCCCAGACACAATGAGCAGTTCTTC.